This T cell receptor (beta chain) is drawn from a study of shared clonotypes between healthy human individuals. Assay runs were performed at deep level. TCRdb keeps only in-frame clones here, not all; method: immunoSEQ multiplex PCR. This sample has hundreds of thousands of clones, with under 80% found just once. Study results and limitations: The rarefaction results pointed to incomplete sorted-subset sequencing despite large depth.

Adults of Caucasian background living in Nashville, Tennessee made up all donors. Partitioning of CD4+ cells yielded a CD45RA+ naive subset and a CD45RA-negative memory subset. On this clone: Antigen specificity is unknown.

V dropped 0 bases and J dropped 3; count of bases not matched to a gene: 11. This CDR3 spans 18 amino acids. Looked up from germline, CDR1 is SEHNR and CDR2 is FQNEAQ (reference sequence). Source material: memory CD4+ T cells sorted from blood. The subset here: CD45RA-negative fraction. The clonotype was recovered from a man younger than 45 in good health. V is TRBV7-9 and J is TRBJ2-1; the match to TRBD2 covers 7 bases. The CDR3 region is CASSLAYASGTYYNEQFF. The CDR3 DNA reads TGTGCCAGCAGCTTAGCGTACGCTAGCGGAACTTACTACAATGAGCAGTTCTTC.